A selection of T cell receptor beta chains follows, all from one sample in a study of blood T cell repertoires in COVID-19. The assay was immunoSEQ multiplex PCR, and TCRdb's table has in-frame clones only and misses some. The sample lists about 200,000 clones; about 88% were seen once. The source material was peripheral blood. These receptor sequences come from a man aged 18 to 29 with active or convalescent COVID-19. Both conserved end residues are part of each CDR3. The D gene is left open where the match is weak. The size field is filled for only some rows; it gives once, few, many or a size class.

v_call,clone_size,d_call,j_call,cdr3_nt,cdr3_aa
TRBV2,.,.,TRBJ1-2,TGTGCCAGCAAAACCCCCGGACAGAACTATGGCTACACCTTC,CASKTPGQNYGYTF
TRBV7-9,once,TRBD1,TRBJ2-1,TGTGCCAGCAGCTCGACAGGGAGCTCCTACAATGAGCAGTTCTTC,CASSSTGSSYNEQFF
TRBV19,.,TRBD1,TRBJ2-2,TGTGCCAGTAGTAGCCCGGGACAGGGTGCCACCGGGGAGCTGTTTTTT,CASSSPGQGATGELFF
TRBV19,.,.,TRBJ1-2,TGTGCCAGTAGTCCCCAATCGGCGGGGGGCTATGGCTACACCTTC,CASSPQSAGGYGYTF
TRBV7-9,.,.,TRBJ1-1,TGTGCCAGCAGCCCGGGGACTGAAGCTTTCTTT,CASSPGTEAFF
TRBV2,.,TRBD1,TRBJ1-1,TGTGCCAGCATATGGGACAGGGAGGTTGTGAGCACTGAAGCTTTCTTT,CASIWDREVVSTEAFF
TRBV5-6,few,TRBD1,TRBJ1-2,TGTGCCAGCAGCGCAGGGACAGGGAAGGCTAACTATGGCTACACCTTC,CASSAGTGKANYGYTF
TRBV12-3/TRBV12-4,.,.,TRBJ2-7,TGTGCCAGCAGTTACAGTCCCTACGAGCAGTACTTC,CASSYSPYEQYF
TRBV6-5,.,TRBD1,TRBJ2-6,TGTGCCACCCGGGACAGGGGTCTGGGGGCCAACGTCCTGACTTTC,CATRDRGLGANVLTF
TRBV19,.,TRBD1,TRBJ1-1,TGTGCCAGTAGTATAGACACCGGGACAGCCAGTGAAGCTTTCTTT,CASSIDTGTASEAFF
TRBV19,.,TRBD2,TRBJ2-7,TGTGCCAGTAGTCTCCGGACTAGCGGGAGATCGGACCGGGCCTACGAGCAGTACTTC,CASSLRTSGRSDRAYEQYF
TRBV10-3,.,.,TRBJ1-2,TGTGCCATCAGTGGGACAGAGTATGGCTACACCTTC,CAISGTEYGYTF
TRBV10-3,.,.,TRBJ2-7,TGTGCCATCAAGGAGACAGACGAGCAGTACTTC,CAIKETDEQYF
TRBV19,.,.,TRBJ1-5,TGTGCCAGCAGACACAGGGGCAATCAGCCCCAGCATTTT,CASRHRGNQPQHF
TRBV28,.,TRBD1,TRBJ2-1,TGTGCCAGCAGAAAGACAGGGCACATTGAGCAGTTCTTC,CASRKTGHIEQFF
TRBV6-5,few,.,TRBJ1-1,TGTGCCAGCAGCAACATGAACACTGAAGCTTTCTTT,CASSNMNTEAFF
TRBV5-8,few,.,TRBJ2-2,TGTGCCAGCAGCCGGGACTTCGACACCGGGGAGCTGTTTTTT,CASSRDFDTGELFF
TRBV19,.,TRBD1,TRBJ2-2,TGTGCCAGTAGTTCAGGGGGCACCGGGGAGCTGTTTTTT,CASSSGGTGELFF
TRBV3-1/TRBV3-2,.,TRBD2,TRBJ2-7,TGTGCCAGCAGCCGTGGACTAGAGGCCAACGAGCAGTACTTC,CASSRGLEANEQYF
TRBV7-3,once,TRBD1,TRBJ1-1,TGTGCCAGCAGCTTGGGACAGACGAACACTGAAGCTTTCTTT,CASSLGQTNTEAFF
TRBV11-2,.,TRBD2,TRBJ2-7,TGTGCCAGCAGCCCCCGACTAGCGGGAGCGACCTACGAGCAGTACTTC,CASSPRLAGATYEQYF
TRBV6-1,many,TRBD1,TRBJ1-3,TGTGCCAGCAGTGAAACGACAGGGGCAGGATGGGACACCATATATTTT,CASSETTGAGWDTIYF
TRBV11-2,.,TRBD2,TRBJ2-1,TGTGCCAGCAGCAAGACTAGCGCCTACAATGAGCAGTTCTTC,CASSKTSAYNEQFF